What follows are 20 T cell receptor beta chains derived from one specimen sequenced in a study of beta chain features in type 1 diabetes. Reverse transcribing all isolated RNA meant expressed TCRB transcripts were sequenced. TCRdb's table, derived via immunoSEQ multiplex PCR, lists solely in-frame clones and lacks some. The sample lists around 500,000 clones; over 9.5% were seen once. The source material was naive CD4+ T cells from blood. These receptors came from a young woman in good health.

Written as DNA, the CDR3 is TGTGCCAGCAGAGAGGGAATCCACACCGGGGAGCTGTTTTTT. The encoded protein is CASREGIHTGELFF. The J gene is TRBJ2-2, the V gene TRBV6-1, with a weak D call TRBD2 (5 bases). The V end lost 6 bases, the J end lost 3 bases, and 11 bases lay between the germline ends. CDR1 and CDR2 (germline): MNHNS, SASEGT. This CDR3 is 14 amino acids long.

This clone was seen a handful of times. J is TRBJ2-1 and V is TRBV5-1; D not certain. Germline values: CDR1 SGHRS, CDR2 YFSETQ. The CDR3 loop spans 15 amino acids. With 3 bases removed from V and 6 bases from J, the gap between germline ends came to 16 bases. The CDR3 DNA sequence: TGCGCCAGCAGCTATCACCTCCAACCGGCCAATGAGCAGTTCTTC. It encodes CASSYHLQPANEQFF.

The V gene is TRBV5-1, the J gene TRBJ1-4, with D hard to call. This CDR3 has 13 residues. Trimming removed 0 bases at V and 8 bases at J, with 8 bases between. Germline V gene lookup returns CDR1 SGHRS and CDR2 YFSETQ. The CDR3 loop reads CASSLDLGEKLFF. CDR3 in DNA: TGCGCCAGCAGCTTGGACCTCGGGGAAAAACTGTTTTTT. The variable domain in full, with the rest retrieved from reference TRBV5-1 and TRBJ1-4, is KAGVTQTPRYLIKTRGQQVTLSCSPISGHRSVSWYQQTPGQGLQFLFEYFSETQRNKGNFPGRFSGRQFSNSRSEMNVSTLELGDSALYLCASSLDLGEKLFFGSGTQLSVL.

This chain uses TRBV9 with TRBJ2-2, with D perhaps TRBD1 (6 bases). The length of the CDR3 is 15 residues. Per germline, CDR1 SGDLS and CDR2 YYNGEE. Trimming left V 3 bases short and J 0 bases short, with 9 bases between. The CDR3 here is CASSAGVTNTGELFF. The CDR3 DNA sequence: TGTGCCAGCAGCGCAGGGGTTACGAACACCGGGGAGCTGTTTTTT.

This clone was picked up many times. The rearrangement joins TRBV23-1 to TRBJ2-7; D not resolved. TRBV23-1 is an ORF, with its function uncertain. V lost 3 bases and J 7 bases, leaving 1 base between the germline ends. This CDR3 contains 9 residues. CDR3 nucleotides: TGCGCCAGCAGTCAGGAGCAGTACTTC. Protein: CASSQEQYF.

This clone has a handful of counts. This chain uses TRBV6-6 with TRBJ2-3; TRBD2 is a possible D gene (6 bases). V gave up 7 bases and J gave up 2 bases, with 19 bases separating them. The CDR3 has 16 residues. Germline CDR1 and CDR2: MNHNY and SVGAGI (reference sequence). The CDR3 DNA reads TGTGCCAGCAAAACAAATGTGGGGGGAAACACAGATACGCAGTATTTT. The encoded protein is CASKTNVGGNTDTQYF.

Many counts were recorded for this clone. The V gene is TRBV28, the J gene TRBJ2-1; tentatively, D is TRBD1 (6 bases). Germline CDR1 is MDHEN and CDR2 is SYDVKM. This CDR3 has 13 residues. Trimming took off 6 bases at V and 4 bases at J, with 10 bases between the two ends. The CDR3 bases are TGTGCCAGCAGGTCCGACAGGTACAATGAGCAGTTCTTC. It encodes CASRSDRYNEQFF.

This clone came up a few times. V usage is TRBV29-1 and J usage is TRBJ2-4, with 7 bases identical to TRBD1. Germline CDR1 reads SQVTM; CDR2 reads ANQGSEA. The CDR3 consists of 13 residues. V was pared by 6 bases and J by 3 bases, with 5 bases of the junction left unmatched. CDR3 nucleotides: TGCAGCGTCGGCCGGGACAGCAAAAACATTCAGTACTTC. It encodes CSVGRDSKNIQYF.

This clone showed up just a few times. The chain is built from TRBV6-5 and TRBJ2-7; D is possibly TRBD2 (5 bases). CDR3 length: 15 residues. V was cut by 10 bases and J by 3 bases, with 22 bases left in between. Germline V gives CDR1 MNHEY, CDR2 SVGAGI. The CDR3 is CAIPENGRDYYEQYF. The CDR3 region has the DNA TGTGCCATTCCTGAGAACGGGCGTGACTACTACGAGCAGTACTTC.

This clone has just one count. This could be a read error, since a much larger clone is one nucleotide away. The rearrangement joins TRBV30 to TRBJ2-5; the match to TRBD2 covers 7 bases. This CDR3 region has 13 residues. Per the germline V gene, CDR1 is GTSNPN and CDR2 is SVGIG (reference sequence). After removal of 4 bases from V and 4 bases from J, the junction contained 6 bases not matched to a gene. The CDR3 sequence: CAWNVTGGETQYF. CDR3 nucleotides: TGTGCCTGGAATGTAACGGGGGGAGAGACCCAGTACTTC.

This rearrangement joins TRBV6-5 to TRBJ2-3, with TRBD1 matching over 8 bases. The junction had 2 bases not matched to a gene; V was cut back by 5 bases and J by 7 bases. Per the germline V gene, CDR1 is MNHEY and CDR2 is SVGAGI. CDR3 length: 12 residues. DNA of the CDR3: TGTGCCAGCAGTCACAGGGGGAATACGCAGTATTTT. Its protein product is CASSHRGNTQYF.

This clone was counted between two and nine times. The chain couples TRBV20-1 to TRBJ2-1, with no clear D. Between the trimmed V and J ends, which lost 3 bases and 5 bases, there was a span of 5 bases. The CDR3 is 11 residues long. Germline CDR1 reads DFQATT; CDR2 reads SNEGSKA (reference sequence). As DNA, the CDR3 is TGCAGTGCTAGTATGCACAATGAGCAGTTCTTC. The encoded protein is CSASMHNEQFF.

This clone was counted a few times. The genes are TRBV25-1 and TRBJ1-6, with 7 bases identical to TRBD1. Germline CDR1 is MGHDK and CDR2 is SYGVNS. After removal of 2 bases from V and 6 bases from J, the junction contained 7 bases not matched to a gene. This CDR3 has 16 amino acids. As DNA, the CDR3 is TGTGCCAGCAGTGAAGCCCCGGGACAGAGTAATTCACCCCTCCACTTT. Its translation: CASSEAPGQSNSPLHF.

The chain has TRBV4-1 and TRBJ1-1, with a tentative D call TRBD1 (5 bases). In germline, CDR1 is MGHRA, CDR2 YSYEKL. CDR3 size: 15 residues. The V and J ends lost 3 bases and 1 base respectively, with 12 bases between them. This chain's CDR3 is CASSHLGRQNTEAFF. Written as DNA, the CDR3 is TGCGCCAGCAGCCACCTGGGACGACAGAACACTGAAGCTTTCTTT.

V is TRBV10-3 and J is TRBJ2-4; unclear D gene. There are 14 residues in the CDR3. The germline V gene has CDR1 ENHRY and CDR2 SYGVKD. V was trimmed by 2 bases and J by 0 bases, leaving 5 bases between them. CDR3 sequence (DNA): TGTGCCATCAGTGAGGAACTAGCCAAAAACATTCAGTACTTC. Translation: CAISEELAKNIQYF.

In this sample, this clone turned up a few times. The rearrangement joins TRBV30 to TRBJ1-4, with unresolved D. Germline CDR1 and CDR2: GTSNPN and SVGIG (reference sequence). Deletions cut 0 bases from V and 6 bases from J, with 11 bases between. This CDR3 is 14 amino acids long. CDR3 amino acids: CAWSVSGGHEKLFF. The CDR3 DNA reads as TGTGCCTGGAGTGTATCGGGTGGTCATGAAAAACTGTTTTTT.

DNA of the CDR3: TGTGCCAGCAGCCAAGGGATTTACGGGGAGCTGTTTTTT. It codes for CASSQGIYGELFF. This rearrangement joins TRBV9 to TRBJ2-2; D not resolved. This CDR3 is 13 amino acids long. The germline CDR1 and CDR2 sequences are SGDLS and YYNGEE. V was shortened by 4 bases and J by 7 bases, with 11 bases between the two germline ends.

V gene TRBV13 combines with J gene TRBJ2-7; a possible D gene is TRBD1 (5 bases). Deletions cut 5 bases from V and 2 bases from J, with 13 bases between. Per germline, CDR1 PRHDT and CDR2 FYEKMQ (reference sequence). The CDR3 is made up of 14 amino acids. CDR3 nucleotides: TGTGCCAGCAGCCCCCGTGTAGGGGCCTACGAGCAGTACTTC. It yields the protein CASSPRVGAYEQYF.

The table lists this clone with a few counts. The V and J genes are TRBV30 and TRBJ1-5; TRBD1 matches 7 bases. Germline CDR1 is GTSNPN and CDR2 is SVGIG (reference sequence). The CDR3 covers 14 residues. V lost 3 bases, J lost 2 bases, and 4 bases stayed unmatched. In DNA, the CDR3 is TGTGCCTGGAGGGGGGGGACAGGCAATCAGCCCCAGCATTTT. Translation gives CAWRGGTGNQPQHF. Combining the CDR3 with reference TRBV30 and TRBJ1-5 gives the whole variable domain SQTIHQWPATLVQPVGSPLSLECTVEGTSNPNLYWYRQAAGRGLQLLFYSVGIGQISSEVPQNLSASRPQDRQFILSSKKLLLSDSGFYLCAWRGGTGNQPQHFGDGTRLSIL.

This clone was picked up a small number of times. The gene calls are TRBV7-9 and TRBJ2-5; weak D call: TRBD2 (5 bases). With 4 bases removed from V and 1 base from J, the gap between germline ends came to 10 bases. Germline V gives CDR1 SEHNR, CDR2 FQNEAQ (reference sequence). This CDR3 has 14 residues. CDR3 nucleotide sequence: TGTGCCAGCAGCTGGAGCGGACCCCAAGAGACCCAGTACTTC. Its translation is CASSWSGPQETQYF.